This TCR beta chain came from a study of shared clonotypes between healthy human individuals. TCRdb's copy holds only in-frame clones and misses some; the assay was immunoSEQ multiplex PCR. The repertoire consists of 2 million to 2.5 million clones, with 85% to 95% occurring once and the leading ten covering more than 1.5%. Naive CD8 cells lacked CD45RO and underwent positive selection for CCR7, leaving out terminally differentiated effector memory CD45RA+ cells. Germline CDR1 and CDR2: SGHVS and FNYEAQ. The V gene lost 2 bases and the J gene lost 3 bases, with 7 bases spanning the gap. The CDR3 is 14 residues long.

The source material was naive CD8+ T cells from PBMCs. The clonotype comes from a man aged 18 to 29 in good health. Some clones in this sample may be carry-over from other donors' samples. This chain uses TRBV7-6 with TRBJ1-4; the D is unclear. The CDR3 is CASSLNRANEKLFF. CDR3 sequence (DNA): TGTGCCAGCAGCTTAAATCGCGCTAATGAAAAACTGTTTTTT.